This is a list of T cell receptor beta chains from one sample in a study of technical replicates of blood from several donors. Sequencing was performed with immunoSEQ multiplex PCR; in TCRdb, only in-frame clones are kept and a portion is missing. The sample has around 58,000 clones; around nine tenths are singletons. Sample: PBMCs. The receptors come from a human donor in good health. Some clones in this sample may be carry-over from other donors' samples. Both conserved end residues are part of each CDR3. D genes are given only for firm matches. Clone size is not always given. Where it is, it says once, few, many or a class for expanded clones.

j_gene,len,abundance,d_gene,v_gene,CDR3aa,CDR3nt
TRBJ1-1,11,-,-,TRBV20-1,CSASSGGRAFF,TGCAGTGCTAGTTCGGGGGGCAGAGCTTTCTTT
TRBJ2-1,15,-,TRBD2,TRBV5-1,CASTPFAGGEYEQFF,TGCGCCAGCACTCCCTTCGCGGGGGGGGAGTATGAGCAGTTCTTC
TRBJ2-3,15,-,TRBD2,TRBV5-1,CASTGTAGVTDTQYF,TGCGCCAGCACGGGCACAGCGGGAGTCACAGATACGCAGTATTTT
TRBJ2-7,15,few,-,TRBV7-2,CASSSAIGRLGEQYF,TGTGCCAGCAGCTCGGCAATAGGGAGATTGGGCGAGCAGTACTTC
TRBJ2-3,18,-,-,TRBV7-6,CASSLVSPAPISTDTQYF,TGTGCCAGCAGCTTAGTTAGTCCAGCGCCTATTAGCACAGATACGCAGTATTTT
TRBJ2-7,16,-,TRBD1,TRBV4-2,CASSQGTGDTTYEQYF,TGTGCCAGCAGCCAAGGTACAGGGGACACCACCTACGAGCAGTACTTC
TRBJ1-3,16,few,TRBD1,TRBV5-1,CASSLSGTVSGNTIYF,TGCGCCAGCAGCTTGTCCGGGACAGTCTCTGGAAACACCATATATTTT
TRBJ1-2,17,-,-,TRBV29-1,CSVEDELVSPGGYGYTF,TGCAGCGTTGAAGACGAACTGGTTAGCCCCGGGGGCTATGGCTACACCTTC
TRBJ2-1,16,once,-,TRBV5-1,CASSPPRLASYNEQFF,TGCGCCAGCAGCCCGCCCCGGCTAGCATCCTACAATGAGCAGTTCTTC
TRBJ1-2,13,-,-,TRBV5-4,CASSLTVNYGYTF,TGTGCCAGCAGCCTGACAGTTAACTATGGCTACACCTTC
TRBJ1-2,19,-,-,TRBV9,CASSEDPFPFRGTNYGYTF,TGTGCCAGCAGCGAGGACCCTTTTCCATTCCGGGGAACTAACTATGGCTACACCTTC
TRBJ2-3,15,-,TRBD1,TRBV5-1,CASSSDRANVDTQYF,TGCGCCAGCAGCTCCGACAGGGCGAATGTCGATACGCAGTATTTT
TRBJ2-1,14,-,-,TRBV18,CASSPPWRADEQFF,TGTGCCAGCTCACCACCCTGGAGAGCGGATGAGCAGTTCTTC
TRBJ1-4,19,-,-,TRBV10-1,CASSERQFALGTTNEKLFF,TGCGCCAGCAGTGAGCGACAGTTCGCCCTCGGAACAACTAATGAAAAACTGTTTTTT
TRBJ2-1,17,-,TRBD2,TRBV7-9,CASSPEGLASRDNEQFF,TGTGCCAGCAGCCCGGAGGGACTAGCGTCAAGGGACAATGAGCAGTTCTTC
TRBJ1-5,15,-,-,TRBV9,CASSPREGWGQPQHF,TGTGCCAGCAGCCCAAGGGAGGGATGGGGTCAGCCCCAGCATTTT
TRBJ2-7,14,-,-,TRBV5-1,CASSLEQAIYEQYF,TGCGCCAGCAGCTTGGAACAGGCCATCTACGAGCAGTACTTC
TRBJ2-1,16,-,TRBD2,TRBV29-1,CSSRTSGRPNYNEQFF,TGCAGCTCCCGGACTAGCGGGAGGCCCAACTACAATGAGCAGTTCTTC
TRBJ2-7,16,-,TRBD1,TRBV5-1,CASSPLGQWPAYEQYF,TGCGCCAGCAGCCCCCTGGGACAGTGGCCCGCCTACGAGCAGTACTTC
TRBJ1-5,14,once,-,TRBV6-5,CASSYSRGHQPQHF,TGTGCCAGCAGTTACAGCAGGGGTCATCAGCCCCAGCATTTT
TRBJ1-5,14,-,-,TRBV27,CASSRRGVNQPQHF,TGTGCCAGCAGTCGAAGGGGCGTGAATCAGCCCCAGCATTTT
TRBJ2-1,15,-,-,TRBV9,CASSPQRGFYNEQFF,TGTGCCAGCAGCCCCCAGAGGGGGTTCTACAATGAGCAGTTCTTC